This paragraph covers one T cell receptor (beta chain) sequence. Germline CDR1 reads MNHNY; CDR2 reads SVGAGI (reference sequence). V lost 6 bases to trimming and J lost 9 bases, with 12 bases between them. This CDR3 spans 12 amino acids. This specimen comes from a study of cytomegalovirus exposure and HLA in healthy donors. PCR primers comprised 60 Vbeta and 13 Jbeta primers. Generated by immunoSEQ multiplex PCR, the TCRdb table keeps only in-frame clones and is missing some. The table has 150,000 to 200,000 clones, 73% seen once. This TCR came from a woman aged 18 to 35 in good health and CMV-seropositive. Sequences were obtained from PBMCs. V is TRBV6-6 and J is TRBJ1-3; D is undetermined. CDR3 amino acids: CASSNTKTTIYF. CDR3 coding DNA: TGTGCCAGCAGCAACACGAAAACCACCATATATTTT.